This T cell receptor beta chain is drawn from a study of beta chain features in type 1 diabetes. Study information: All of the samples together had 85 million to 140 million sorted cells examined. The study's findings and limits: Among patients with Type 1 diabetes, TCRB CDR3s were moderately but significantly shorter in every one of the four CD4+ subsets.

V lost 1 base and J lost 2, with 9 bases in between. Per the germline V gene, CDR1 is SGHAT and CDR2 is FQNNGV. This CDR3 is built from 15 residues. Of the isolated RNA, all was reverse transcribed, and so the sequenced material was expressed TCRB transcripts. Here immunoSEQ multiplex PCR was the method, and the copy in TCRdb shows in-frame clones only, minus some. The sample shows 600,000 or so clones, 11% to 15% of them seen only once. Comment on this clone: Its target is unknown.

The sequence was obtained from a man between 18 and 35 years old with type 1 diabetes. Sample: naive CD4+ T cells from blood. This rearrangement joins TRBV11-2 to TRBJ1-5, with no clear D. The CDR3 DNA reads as TGTGCCAGCAGCTTAGGGAGCGTGGGCAATCAGCCCCAGCATTTT. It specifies CASSLGSVGNQPQHF.